This T cell receptor beta chain derives from a study of T cells in Graves' hyperthyroidism and ophthalmopathy. The overall study: Peripheral blood was obtained at initial diagnosis, preceding any treatment. Regarding the study as a whole: By a 13 V-J model, ophthalmopathy was set apart from stable hyperthyroidism.

This clonotype was detected a few times. Antigen: not known. CDR1 and CDR2 (germline): DFQATT, SNEGSKA (reference sequence). This CDR3 is 15 amino acids long. Deletions cut 3 bases from V and 3 bases from J, with 12 bases between. Template material for amplifying TCR beta CDR3 regions consisted of RNA transcripts. An initial round of RT-PCR targeting the TCR CDR3 relied on the HTBI primer set. TCRdb reprocessed the multiplex PCR reads via MiXCR and lists one record per CDR3 protein. Of 500,000 to 600,000 distinct CDR3 sequences listed, just under 20% are singletons. V and J are TRBV20-1 and TRBJ1-6; D gene uncertain. The sample consisted of blood. This sequence was found in a man in his forties with Graves' ophthalmopathy. The CDR3 spells CSARSRDNYNSPLHF. DNA for the CDR3: TGCAGTGCTAGGTCCCGCGACAACTATAATTCACCCCTCCACTTT.